This is a list of T cell receptor beta chains from one sample in a study of OX40 agonist ivuxolimab in advanced cancers. Method: immunoSEQ multiplex PCR; TCRdb's copy keeps in-frame clones and lacks some. The sample contains about 60,000 clones, just under 85% of which appear only once. Sequencing used CD4+ or CD8+ T cells sorted from blood, obtained in a trial of the OX40 agonist ivuxolimab. All receptors come from an adult with an advanced solid tumor such as melanoma, head and neck, liver or kidney cancer. Each CDR3 is given without its conserved first and last residue. The order of the fields is V gene, D gene, J gene, CDR3 protein. D genes are given only for firm matches.

TRBV5-4	-	TRBJ1-2	ASSLNLGYGYT
TRBV5-1	-	TRBJ2-6	ASSPQTGTGANVLT
TRBV18	-	TRBJ2-3	ASSPQKDTAGDTQY
TRBV5-3	TRBD2	TRBJ2-3	ARSFGRREADTQY
TRBV6-1	TRBD2	TRBJ2-5	ASSEGFGGLAKETQY
TRBV19	TRBD1	TRBJ1-1	ANTTAGGADAEAF
TRBV7-2	TRBD2	TRBJ2-7	ASSTDMGLASYEQY
TRBV19	-	TRBJ2-5	ASSIGHWGTQY
TRBV4-2	-	TRBJ2-5	ASSQDQVAEETQY
TRBV15	TRBD1	TRBJ2-7	ATSDRDRGSLSYEQY
TRBV7-6	TRBD2	TRBJ2-1	ASSQRGGSIHEQF
TRBV4-3	TRBD2	TRBJ2-7	ASSSGLAGYEQY
TRBV9	-	TRBJ2-7	ASSVRTEAYEQY
TRBV4-1	-	TRBJ2-1	ASSQVDLISYNEQF
TRBV18	-	TRBJ1-1	ASSPKKDSSEAF
TRBV19	TRBD1	TRBJ1-4	ASSKGQGGEKLF
TRBV7-9	TRBD2	TRBJ2-7	ASSLISGKLEQY
TRBV7-2	-	TRBJ1-4	ASSLVRSTNEKLF
TRBV6-6	TRBD1	TRBJ2-7	ASRTGGEYEQY
TRBV25-1	-	TRBJ2-2	ASSDRPGIHDTGELF
TRBV7-6	-	TRBJ1-5	ASSEQGQPQH
TRBV7-9	-	TRBJ1-5	AVTGFGNQPQH
TRBV6-6	TRBD1	TRBJ1-4	ASSRGQGNEKLF
TRBV11-3	TRBD2	TRBJ2-1	ASSPRTSGQYNEQF
TRBV7-9	-	TRBJ2-5	ASSSPGAHETQY
TRBV7-9	TRBD2	TRBJ2-1	ASSSTSGGRNEQF
TRBV7-2	-	TRBJ2-2	ASSGHRDRGGELF
TRBV20-1	-	TRBJ2-2	SARSPGELF
TRBV2	-	TRBJ1-2	ASNKGLGEGYT
TRBV7-6	-	TRBJ2-6	ASSYQRQDWVSGANVLT
TRBV5-4	TRBD1	TRBJ2-1	ASTSRDRDNEQF
TRBV28	-	TRBJ1-4	ASSGPNEKLF
TRBV5-1	TRBD1	TRBJ1-2	ASSLTGTGGYGYT
TRBV14	-	TRBJ2-3	ASSQVSGPVDTQY
TRBV7-2	TRBD2	TRBJ2-5	ASSLVTSVETQY
TRBV4-2	TRBD1	TRBJ1-5	ASSYRTGGNQPQH
TRBV5-1	-	TRBJ2-2	ASGGAGYTGELF
TRBV7-7	-	TRBJ2-3	ASSLAGDGTDTQY
TRBV19	TRBD1	TRBJ1-5	ASSIEPPGTDSNQPQH
TRBV6-5	-	TRBJ1-5	ASSLDYHSNQPQH
TRBV18	-	TRBJ2-2	ASSPQGETGELF
TRBV7-9	-	TRBJ2-3	ASSLGRRVATDTQY
TRBV6-1	-	TRBJ2-7	ATTRMVYEQY
TRBV27	-	TRBJ2-1	ASSLEAFRAHPRSSYNEQF
TRBV12-5	TRBD1	TRBJ2-7	ASGLGTGGLDEQY
TRBV7-3	-	TRBJ2-2	ASSLFSGGNTGELF
TRBV7-2	-	TRBJ2-6	ASSFYGANVLT
TRBV7-3	TRBD2	TRBJ2-1	ASSYLAGNTPYNEQF
TRBV5-1	-	TRBJ2-3	ASREGLVTSTDTQY
TRBV29-1	-	TRBJ1-5	SAGGPNQPQH
TRBV7-3	-	TRBJ2-7	ASSFGTSYSYEQY
TRBV18	-	TRBJ2-1	ASSPLTRANEQF
TRBV4-3	-	TRBJ2-6	ASSQDKGYGANVLT
TRBV18	-	TRBJ1-2	ASSQGWAEGYT
TRBV7-3	TRBD2	TRBJ2-7	ASSPQLAGVSYEQY
TRBV18	-	TRBJ2-1	ASSPRGASLHNEQF
TRBV6-1	-	TRBJ2-1	ASSENFFGHNEQF
TRBV30	-	TRBJ2-1	AWSAKSSSFRDEQF
TRBV2	TRBD1	TRBJ1-2	ASRGTGFGGYT